This passage covers 31 T cell receptor beta chains from one sample sequenced in a study of shared clonotypes between healthy human individuals. Here immunoSEQ multiplex PCR was the method, and the copy in TCRdb shows in-frame clones only, minus some. The data hold around 700,000 clones, with around 90% observed a single time. Naive CD8 cells lacked CD45RO and underwent positive selection for CCR7, leaving out terminally differentiated effector memory CD45RA+ cells. Sequenced material: naive CD8+ T cells sorted from blood. These receptors originate from a man aged 25-45 years in good health.

The chain has TRBV7-2 and TRBJ2-7; D is possibly TRBD2 (5 bases). CDR3 length: 15 amino acids. Germline lookup yields CDR1 SGHTA and CDR2 FQGNSA. Trimming took off 3 bases at V and 1 base at J, with 13 bases between the two ends. The CDR3 loop is CASSFRRASSYEQYF. CDR3 in DNA: TGTGCCAGCAGCTTCCGGCGGGCCTCGTCCTACGAGCAGTACTTC. The full variable domain, in which reference TRBV7-2 and TRBJ2-7 provide the parts outside the CDR3, is GAGVSQSPSNKVTEKGKDVELRCDPISGHTALYWYRQSLGQGLEFLIYFQGNSAPDKSGLPSDRFSAERTGGSVSTLTIQRTQQEDSAVYLCASSFRRASSYEQYFGPGTRLTVT.

The chain is built from TRBV27 and TRBJ2-1, with D tentatively TRBD2 (7 bases). In germline, CDR1 is MNHEY, CDR2 SMNVEV (reference sequence). CDR3 length: 13 residues. Trimming took 2 bases from V and 12 from J, leaving 14 bases between them. CDR3 nucleotides: TGTGCCAGCAGTTTAGAGGGGGGGCGTGGGCAGTTCTTC. The encoded protein is CASSLEGGRGQFF.

This clone was recorded once. V and J are TRBV29-1 and TRBJ1-3; D possibly corresponds to TRBD1 (6 bases). The CDR3 is 14 residues long. Germline loops: CDR1 SQVTM, CDR2 ANQGSEA. The V end was cut by 3 bases, the J end by 0 bases, with 9 bases between. The CDR3 coding sequence is TGCAGCGTTGATACAGGGCTCTCTGGAAACACCATATATTTT. The encoded protein is CSVDTGLSGNTIYF.

The chain employs TRBV14 and TRBJ2-2; D unresolved. CDR3 length equals 13 residues. The germline V and J ends were trimmed by 3 bases and 7 bases, with 9 bases remaining between them. The germline gives CDR1 SGHDN, CDR2 FVKESK. The CDR3 DNA sequence: TGTGCCAGCAGCCAGCCTCTTAGCGGGGAGCTGTTTTTT. Translation: CASSQPLSGELFF.

This rearrangement joins TRBV7-9 to TRBJ2-2; maybe TRBD1 (6 bases). The CDR3 has 16 amino acids. Germline CDR1 is SEHNR and CDR2 is FQNEAQ (reference sequence). The V gene lost 1 base and the J gene lost 3 bases, with 12 bases spanning the gap. CDR3 nucleotide sequence: TGTGCCAGCAGCTTAGTCCCAGGGGTCGACACCGGGGAGCTGTTTTTT. It yields the protein CASSLVPGVDTGELFF. The full variable domain, with the rest looked up from reference TRBV7-9 and TRBJ2-2, is DTGVSQNPRHKITKRGQNVTFRCDPISEHNRLYWYRQTLGQGPEFLTYFQNEAQLEKSRLLSDRFSAERPKGSFSTLEIQRTEQGDSAMYLCASSLVPGVDTGELFFGEGSRLTVL.

The chain has TRBV19 and TRBJ2-7, with D perhaps assigned TRBD1 or TRBD2 (7 bases each). The CDR3 spans 16 residues. The germline CDR1 and CDR2 sequences are LNHDA and SQIVND (reference sequence). V was pared by 0 bases and J by 4 bases, with 16 bases between. The DNA for the CDR3 is TGTGCCAGTAGTATAGATTTGCAGGGGGACTATTACGAGCAGTACTTC. Translation: CASSIDLQGDYYEQYF. Supplemented by reference TRBV19 and TRBJ2-7, the full variable domain reads DGGITQSPKYLFRKEGQNVTLSCEQNLNHDAMYWYRQDPGQGLRLIYYSQIVNDFQKGDIAEGYSVSREKKESFPLTVTSAQKNPTAFYLCASSIDLQGDYYEQYFGPGTRLTVT.

V gene TRBV15 combines with J gene TRBJ2-3; TRBD1 is a possible D gene (5 bases). The CDR3 runs 14 residues. The V gene's germline CDR1 is LNHNV and CDR2 YYDKDF (reference sequence). V dropped 8 bases and J dropped 1 base, with 13 bases sitting between them. The CDR3 spells CATDKGVRTDTQYF. As DNA, the CDR3 is TGTGCCACCGATAAAGGGGTCCGCACAGATACGCAGTATTTT.

The chain has TRBV4-1 and TRBJ2-3; TRBD2 is a possible D gene (5 bases). The CDR3 length is 15 residues. Germline V gene data show CDR1 as MGHRA and CDR2 as YSYEKL. The V gene lost 4 bases and the J gene lost 0 bases, with 11 bases spanning the gap. CDR3 in amino acids: CASSRGSGSTDTQYF. The CDR3 DNA follows: TGCGCCAGCAGCCGCGGAAGCGGAAGCACAGATACGCAGTATTTT.

V and J are TRBV7-9 and TRBJ1-1, with 9 bases aligning to TRBD1. Germline V gives CDR1 SEHNR, CDR2 FQNEAQ (reference sequence). Trimming removed 5 bases from V and 4 bases from J; junction bases left unmatched: 8. CDR3 length equals 15 residues. The CDR3 reads CASSPPQGAGTEAFF. The CDR3, as DNA: TGTGCCAGCAGCCCCCCACAGGGGGCTGGCACTGAAGCTTTCTTT.

The V and J genes are TRBV12-5 and TRBJ2-3, with D perhaps TRBD2 (5 bases). The CDR3 extends over 14 amino acids. The V gene's germline CDR1 is LGHNT and CDR2 FRNRAP. V was trimmed by 5 bases and J by 4 bases, leaving 13 bases between them. The CDR3 reads CASGLAPRADTQYF. For the CDR3, the DNA is TGTGCTAGTGGTCTAGCCCCAAGGGCAGATACGCAGTATTTT.

The chain couples TRBV28 to TRBJ1-2; possibly TRBD1 for D (5 bases). Germline values: CDR1 MDHEN, CDR2 SYDVKM. This CDR3 is 15 amino acids long. V was cut by 3 bases and J by 2 bases, with 13 bases left in between. This chain's CDR3 is CASSFPRRGNYGYTF. The DNA for the CDR3 is TGTGCCAGCAGTTTCCCCCGCCGGGGGAACTATGGCTACACCTTC.

DNA of the CDR3: TGTGCCAGCAGTTACTCGGGCAAACATATGTATGGCTACACCTTC. This sequence encodes CASSYSGKHMYGYTF. J is TRBJ1-2 and V is TRBV6-5; unclear D gene. The CDR3 extends over 15 amino acids. V dropped 0 bases and J dropped 5 bases, with 13 bases sitting between them. Germline V gene sequence: CDR1 MNHEY, CDR2 SVGAGI.

This rearrangement joins TRBV27 to TRBJ2-7; D might be TRBD1 (5 bases). The CDR3 consists of 14 residues. Trimming took 2 bases from V and 6 from J, leaving 14 bases between them. The germline gives CDR1 MNHEY, CDR2 SMNVEV (reference sequence). This CDR3 is CASSLGVQGGEQYF. DNA of the CDR3: TGTGCCAGCAGTTTAGGGGTTCAGGGTGGCGAGCAGTACTTC.

The genes are TRBV10-3 and TRBJ2-6, with a tentative D call TRBD1 (5 bases). Germline CDR1 is ENHRY and CDR2 is SYGVKD. This CDR3 contains 15 residues. Trimming removed 6 bases at V and 2 bases at J, with 11 bases between. The CDR3, as DNA: TGTGCCATCAGCCAACAGGAACCTGGGGCCAACGTCCTGACTTTC. Its translation is CAISQQEPGANVLTF.

This rearrangement joins TRBV7-9 to TRBJ2-7, with D perhaps matching TRBD2 (5 bases). This CDR3 is built from 15 residues. Trimming pared 2 bases from V and 1 base from J, leaving 12 bases between. Germline V gene lookup returns CDR1 SEHNR and CDR2 FQNEAQ (reference sequence). CDR3 nucleotides: TGTGCCAGCAGCTTAACTAGTGCCCCGTCCTACGAGCAGTACTTC. This translates into CASSLTSAPSYEQYF.

The V call is TRBV6-4, the J call TRBJ2-3; TRBD2 aligns across 10 bases. Per germline, CDR1 MRHNA and CDR2 SNTAGT. V lost 3 bases and J lost 2; bases outside the gene matches: 8. The CDR3 consists of 17 residues. In DNA form, the CDR3 reads TGTGCCAGCAGTGAAATAGCGGGAGGCCCGGACACAGATACGCAGTATTTT. It translates to CASSEIAGGPDTDTQYF.

This chain uses TRBV10-2 with TRBJ2-1, with TRBD2 as a possible D gene (5 bases). V was clipped by 4 bases and J by 8 bases, with 21 bases between them. Germline CDR1 reads WSHSY; CDR2 reads SAAADI. The CDR3 extends over 16 amino acids. The CDR3 DNA follows: TGCGCCAGCAGTGGGGGTCCTAGCAGGAGATCGGATGAGCAGTTCTTC. As protein: CASSGGPSRRSDEQFF.

Concerning this clone itself: This may stem from a read error, because a much larger clone lies one nucleotide away. The CDR3 nucleotides read TGTGCCAGCAGTTACCTAGGGAATGGCGAGCAGTACGTC. Translation gives CASSYLGNGEQYV. V usage is TRBV6-6 and J usage is TRBJ2-7; no firm D call. Germline V gives CDR1 MNHNY, CDR2 SVGAGI (reference sequence). This CDR3 contains 13 residues. V was trimmed by 2 bases and J by 6 bases, leaving 11 bases between them.

In this sample, this clone turned up a few times. The rearrangement joins TRBV5-6 to TRBJ1-2, with D unresolved. The CDR3 runs to 13 residues. Germline CDR1 SGHDT, CDR2 YYEEEE. The V end lost 2 bases, the J end lost 8 bases, and 13 bases lay between the germline ends. The CDR3 sequence: CASSFGEAWGYTF. The CDR3 bases are TGTGCCAGCAGCTTCGGGGAGGCGTGGGGCTACACCTTC.

Comments on this clone: The sample has other DNA sequences that encode this CDR3 too. This chain uses TRBV27 with TRBJ2-1; 8 bases are shared with TRBD1. The junction had 8 bases not matched to a gene; V was cut back by 6 bases and J by 4 bases. The V gene's germline CDR1 is MNHEY and CDR2 SMNVEV (reference sequence). CDR3 length: 15 residues. The CDR3 region is CASSPDRGGYNEQFF. As DNA, the CDR3 is TGTGCCAGCAGCCCCGACAGGGGCGGATACAATGAGCAGTTCTTC.

V and J are TRBV5-6 and TRBJ2-1, with D uncertain. The CDR3 runs 11 residues. Per the germline V gene, CDR1 is SGHDT and CDR2 is YYEEEE. Trimming left V 1 base short and J 9 bases short, with 5 bases between. The CDR3 sequence is CASSLSGEQFF. The DNA for the CDR3 is TGTGCCAGCAGCTTGTCCGGTGAGCAGTTCTTC.

This clone has ten or more counts. The J gene is TRBJ1-5, the V gene TRBV15; 7 nucleotides line up with TRBD1. The V gene end was trimmed by 5 bases and the J gene end by 1 base; junction bases not matched to a gene: 5. The length of the CDR3 is 15 residues. Germline V gives CDR1 LNHNV, CDR2 YYDKDF (reference sequence). The CDR3 coding sequence is TGTGCCACCAGCCCAGACAGGGTAAGCAATCAGCCCCAGCATTTT. Encoded protein: CATSPDRVSNQPQHF.

The gene calls are TRBV7-9 and TRBJ2-5; D is undetermined. CDR3 length: 13 amino acids. Trimming left V 8 bases short and J 2 bases short, with 12 bases between. The V gene's germline CDR1 is SEHNR and CDR2 FQNEAQ (reference sequence). CDR3 residues: CASAKNSQETQYF. The CDR3, as DNA: TGTGCCAGCGCCAAAAACAGTCAAGAGACCCAGTACTTC.

The chain has TRBV11-2 and TRBJ2-7, with TRBD1 matching 8 bases. This CDR3 is built from 14 residues. Germline assignment: CDR1 SGHAT and CDR2 FQNNGV. V was pared by 6 bases and J by 2 bases, with 6 bases of the junction left unmatched. This chain's CDR3 is CASSRRDRPYEQYF. CDR3 nucleotide sequence: TGTGCCAGCAGTCGCCGGGACAGGCCCTACGAGCAGTACTTC.

The chain couples TRBV2 to TRBJ2-3; perhaps TRBD2 as D (6 bases). Germline assignment: CDR1 SNHLY and CDR2 FYNNEI. The ends were cut back, 4 bases at V and 1 base at J, with 15 bases in the middle. The CDR3 consists of 16 residues. CDR3 region: CASSGMAGKGTDTQYF. The DNA of the CDR3 is TGTGCCAGCAGTGGGATGGCGGGAAAGGGCACAGATACGCAGTATTTT.

The chain carries TRBV7-9 and TRBJ2-2; 9 bases agree with TRBD2. The CDR3 runs 16 residues. From germline, CDR1 is SEHNR and CDR2 FQNEAQ (reference sequence). J gave up 3 bases and V 5 bases, and 7 bases lay outside the gene matches. CDR3 nucleotides: TGTGCCAGCAGCCCCGGGACTAGCCTTGACACCGGGGAGCTGTTTTTT. Protein: CASSPGTSLDTGELFF. The full variable domain, its missing parts supplied by reference TRBV7-9 and TRBJ2-2, is DTGVSQNPRHKITKRGQNVTFRCDPISEHNRLYWYRQTLGQGPEFLTYFQNEAQLEKSRLLSDRFSAERPKGSFSTLEIQRTEQGDSAMYLCASSPGTSLDTGELFFGEGSRLTVL.

The chain is built from TRBV27 and TRBJ2-7; the D call may be TRBD1 or TRBD2 (5 bases each). V shed 3 bases and J shed 2 bases, with 11 bases lying between them. The CDR3 has 14 residues. Germline CDR1 reads MNHEY; CDR2 reads SMNVEV (reference sequence). DNA for the CDR3: TGTGCCAGCAGTTTCCGGGACCCAACCTACGAGCAGTACTTC. It specifies CASSFRDPTYEQYF.

The chain couples TRBV5-6 to TRBJ2-5; 8 positions match TRBD2. CDR1 and CDR2 (germline): SGHDT, YYEEEE. CDR3 length: 14 amino acids. J lost 4 bases, V lost 6 bases, and 8 bases had no gene match. The CDR3 sequence: CASTTAGVGETQYF. The CDR3, as DNA: TGTGCCAGCACCACAGCGGGAGTAGGAGAGACCCAGTACTTC. The full variable domain, in which reference TRBV5-6 and TRBJ2-5 provide the parts outside the CDR3, is DAGVTQSPTHLIKTRGQQVTLRCSPKSGHDTVSWYQQALGQGPQFIFQYYEEEERQRGNFPDRFSGHQFPNYSSELNVNALLLGDSALYLCASTTAGVGETQYFGPGTRLLVL.

The rearrangement joins TRBV9 to TRBJ1-2; TRBD1 is a possible D gene (5 bases). Germline CDR1 SGDLS, CDR2 YYNGEE. CDR3 size: 14 residues. The V and J ends lost 3 bases and 8 bases respectively, with 17 bases between them. CDR3 amino acids: CASSDQGREEGYTF. The CDR3 nucleotides are TGTGCCAGCAGCGACCAGGGCAGGGAAGAAGGCTACACCTTC.

This chain joins TRBV7-9 and TRBJ2-7, with 8 bases identical to TRBD1. The CDR3 is 14 amino acids. Germline V CDR1 and CDR2: SEHNR, FQNEAQ (reference sequence). V was pared by 6 bases and J by 3 bases, with 7 bases of the junction left unmatched. CDR3 coding DNA: TGTGCCAGCAGGTCCGGGACAGGAGACTACGAGCAGTACTTC. Translated: CASRSGTGDYEQYF.

The J gene is TRBJ1-5, the V gene TRBV19; no firm D call. Germline CDR1 is LNHDA and CDR2 is SQIVND (reference sequence). CDR3 size: 14 residues. Trimming took off 3 bases at V and 6 bases at J, with 12 bases between the two ends. In DNA form, the CDR3 reads TGTGCCAGTAGTATGCCCGATCGTGGTCAGCCCCAGCATTTT. It yields the protein CASSMPDRGQPQHF.